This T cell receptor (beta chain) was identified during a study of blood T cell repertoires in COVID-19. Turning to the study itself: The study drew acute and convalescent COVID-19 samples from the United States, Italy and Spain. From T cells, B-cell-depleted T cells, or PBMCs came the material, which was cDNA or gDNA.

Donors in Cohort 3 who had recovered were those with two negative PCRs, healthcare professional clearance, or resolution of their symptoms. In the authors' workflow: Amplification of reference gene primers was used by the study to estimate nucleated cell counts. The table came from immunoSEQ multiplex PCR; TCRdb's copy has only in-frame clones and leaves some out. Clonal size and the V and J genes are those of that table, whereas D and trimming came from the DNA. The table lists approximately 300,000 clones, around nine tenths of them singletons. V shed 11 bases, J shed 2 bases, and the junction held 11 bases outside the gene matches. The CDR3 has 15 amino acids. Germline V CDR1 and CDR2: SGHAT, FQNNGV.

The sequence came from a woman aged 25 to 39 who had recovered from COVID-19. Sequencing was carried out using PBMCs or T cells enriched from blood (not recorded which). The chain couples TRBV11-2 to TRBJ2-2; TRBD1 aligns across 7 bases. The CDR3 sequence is CAVPTGILNTGELFF. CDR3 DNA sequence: TGTGCCGTCCCGACAGGGATCTTAAACACCGGGGAGCTGTTTTTT.